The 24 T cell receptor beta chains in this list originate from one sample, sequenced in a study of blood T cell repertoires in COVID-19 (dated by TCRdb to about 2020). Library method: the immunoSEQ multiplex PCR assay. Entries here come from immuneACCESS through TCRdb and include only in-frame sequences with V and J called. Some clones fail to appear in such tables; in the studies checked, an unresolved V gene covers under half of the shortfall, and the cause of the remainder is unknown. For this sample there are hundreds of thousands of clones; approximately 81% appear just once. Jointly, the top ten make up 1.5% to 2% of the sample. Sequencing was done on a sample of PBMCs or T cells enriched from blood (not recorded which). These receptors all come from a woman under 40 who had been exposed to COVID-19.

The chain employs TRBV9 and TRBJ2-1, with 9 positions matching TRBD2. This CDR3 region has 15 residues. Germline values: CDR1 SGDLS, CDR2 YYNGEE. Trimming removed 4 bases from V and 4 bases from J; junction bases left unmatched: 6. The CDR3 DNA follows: TGTGCCAGCAGCCCCGAGCGGGGGGTGTACAATGAGCAGTTCTTC. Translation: CASSPERGVYNEQFF.

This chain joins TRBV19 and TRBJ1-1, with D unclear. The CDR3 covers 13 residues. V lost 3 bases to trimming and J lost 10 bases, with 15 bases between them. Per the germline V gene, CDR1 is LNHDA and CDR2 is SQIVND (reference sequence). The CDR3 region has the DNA TGTGCCAGTAGTATCAATATTGAGGGTTCAGCTTTCTTT. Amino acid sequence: CASSINIEGSAFF.

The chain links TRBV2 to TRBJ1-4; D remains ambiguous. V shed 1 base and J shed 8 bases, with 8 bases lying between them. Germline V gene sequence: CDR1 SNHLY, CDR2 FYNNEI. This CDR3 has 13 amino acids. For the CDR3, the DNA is TGTGCCAGCAGTGAAGAACGGGGAGAAAAACTGTTTTTT. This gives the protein CASSEERGEKLFF.

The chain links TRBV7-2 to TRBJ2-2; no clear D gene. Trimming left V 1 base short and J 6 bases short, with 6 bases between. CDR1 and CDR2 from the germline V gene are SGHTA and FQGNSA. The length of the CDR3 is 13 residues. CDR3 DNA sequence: TGTGCCAGCAGCTTAGTTCGAGCCGGGGAGCTGTTTTTT. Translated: CASSLVRAGELFF.

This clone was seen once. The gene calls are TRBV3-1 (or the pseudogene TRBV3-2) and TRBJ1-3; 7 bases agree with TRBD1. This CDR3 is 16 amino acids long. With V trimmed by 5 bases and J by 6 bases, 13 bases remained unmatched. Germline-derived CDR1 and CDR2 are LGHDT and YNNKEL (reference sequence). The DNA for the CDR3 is TGTGCCAGCAGCATCGTAGGACAGGACTTCCAAAACACCATATATTTT. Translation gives CASSIVGQDFQNTIYF.

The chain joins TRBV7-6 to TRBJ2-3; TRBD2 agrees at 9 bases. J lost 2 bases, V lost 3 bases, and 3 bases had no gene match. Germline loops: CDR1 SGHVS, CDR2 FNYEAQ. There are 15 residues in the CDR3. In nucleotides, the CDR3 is TGTGCCAGCAGCTTGGAGCGGGGGGCCACAGATACGCAGTATTTT. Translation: CASSLERGATDTQYF.

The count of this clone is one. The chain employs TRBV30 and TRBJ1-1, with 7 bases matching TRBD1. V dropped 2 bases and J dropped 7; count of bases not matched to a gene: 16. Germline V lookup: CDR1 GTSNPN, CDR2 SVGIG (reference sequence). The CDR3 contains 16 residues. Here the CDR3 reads CAWSRPDLTGVNEAFF. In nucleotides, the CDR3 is TGTGCCTGGAGTAGGCCAGATTTAACAGGGGTTAATGAAGCTTTCTTT. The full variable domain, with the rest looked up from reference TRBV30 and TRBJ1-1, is SQTIHQWPATLVQPVGSPLSLECTVEGTSNPNLYWYRQAAGRGLQLLFYSVGIGQISSEVPQNLSASRPQDRQFILSSKKLLLSDSGFYLCAWSRPDLTGVNEAFFGQGTRLTVV.

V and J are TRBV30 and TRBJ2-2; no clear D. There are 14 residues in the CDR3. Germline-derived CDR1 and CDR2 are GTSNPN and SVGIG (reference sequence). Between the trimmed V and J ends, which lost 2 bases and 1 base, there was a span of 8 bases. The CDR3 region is CAWSSTVNTGELFF. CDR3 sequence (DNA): TGTGCCTGGAGTTCGACTGTGAACACCGGGGAGCTGTTTTTT.

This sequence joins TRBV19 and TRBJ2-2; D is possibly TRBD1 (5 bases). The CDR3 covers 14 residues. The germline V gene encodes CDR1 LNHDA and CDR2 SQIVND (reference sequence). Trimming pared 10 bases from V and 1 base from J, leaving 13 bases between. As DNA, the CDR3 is TGTGCCACCATATCAACAGGGAACACCGGGGAGCTGTTTTTT. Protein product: CATISTGNTGELFF.

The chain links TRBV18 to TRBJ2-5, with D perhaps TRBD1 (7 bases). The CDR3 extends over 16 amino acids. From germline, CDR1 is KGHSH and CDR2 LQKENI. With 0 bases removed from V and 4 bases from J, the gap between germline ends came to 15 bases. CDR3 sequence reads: CASSPPGLEGAETQYF. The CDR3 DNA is TGTGCCAGCTCACCACCGGGGTTGGAGGGGGCAGAGACCCAGTACTTC.

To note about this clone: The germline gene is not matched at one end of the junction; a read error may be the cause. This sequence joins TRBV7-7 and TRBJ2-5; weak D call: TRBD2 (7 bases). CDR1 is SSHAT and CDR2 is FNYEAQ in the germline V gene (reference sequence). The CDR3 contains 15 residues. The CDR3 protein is CASSFGRGAQETQYF. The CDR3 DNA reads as TGTGCTAGCAGCTTTGGGAGGGGGGCACAAGAGACCCAGTACTTC. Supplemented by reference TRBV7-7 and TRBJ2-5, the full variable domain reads GAGVSQSPRYKVTKRGQDVTLRCDPISSHATLYWYQQALGQGPEFLTYFNYEAQPDKSGLPSDRFSAERPEGSISTLTIQRTEQRDSAMYRCASSFGRGAQETQYFGPGTRLLVL.

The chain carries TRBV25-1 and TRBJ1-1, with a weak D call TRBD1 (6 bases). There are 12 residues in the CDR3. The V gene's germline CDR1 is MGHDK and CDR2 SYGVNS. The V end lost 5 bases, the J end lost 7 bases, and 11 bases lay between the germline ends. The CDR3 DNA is TGTGCCAGCAGTTGGACAGACCTTGAAGCTTTCTTT. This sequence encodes CASSWTDLEAFF.

CDR3 sequence reads: CASSSPSGNTIYF. CDR3 coding DNA: TGTGCCAGCAGCTCTCCGTCTGGAAACACCATATATTTT. The chain links TRBV11-2 to TRBJ1-3; D is undetermined. The V gene lost 4 bases and the J gene lost 1 base, with 5 bases spanning the gap. This CDR3 spans 13 amino acids. Germline V gene sequence: CDR1 SGHAT, CDR2 FQNNGV.

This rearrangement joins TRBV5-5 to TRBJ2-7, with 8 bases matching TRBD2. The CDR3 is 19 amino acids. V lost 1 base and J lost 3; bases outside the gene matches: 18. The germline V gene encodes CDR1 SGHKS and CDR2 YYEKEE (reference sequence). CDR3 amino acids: CASSLSLPAGVDFGYEQYF. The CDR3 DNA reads TGTGCCAGCAGCTTGAGTTTACCAGCGGGAGTGGATTTCGGCTACGAGCAGTACTTC.

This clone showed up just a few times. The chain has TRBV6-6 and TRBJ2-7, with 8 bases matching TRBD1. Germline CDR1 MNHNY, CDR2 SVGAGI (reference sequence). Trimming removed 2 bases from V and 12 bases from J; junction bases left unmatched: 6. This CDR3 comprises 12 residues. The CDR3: CASSYLQGEGYF. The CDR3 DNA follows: TGTGCCAGCAGTTACCTACAGGGGGAAGGGTACTTC.

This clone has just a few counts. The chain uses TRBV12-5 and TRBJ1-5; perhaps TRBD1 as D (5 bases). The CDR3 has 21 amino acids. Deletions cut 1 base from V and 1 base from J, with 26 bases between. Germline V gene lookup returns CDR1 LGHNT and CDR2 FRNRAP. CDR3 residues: CASGLAPRGVIPIISNQPQHF. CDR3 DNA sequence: TGTGCTAGTGGTTTGGCCCCTCGGGGGGTTATCCCAATTATCAGCAATCAGCCCCAGCATTTT.

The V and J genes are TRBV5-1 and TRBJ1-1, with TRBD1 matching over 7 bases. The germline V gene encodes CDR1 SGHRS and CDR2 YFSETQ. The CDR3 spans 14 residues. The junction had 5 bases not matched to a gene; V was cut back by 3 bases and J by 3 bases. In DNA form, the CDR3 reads TGCGCCAGCAGCTCTATGACAGGGTACACTGAAGCTTTCTTT. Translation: CASSSMTGYTEAFF.

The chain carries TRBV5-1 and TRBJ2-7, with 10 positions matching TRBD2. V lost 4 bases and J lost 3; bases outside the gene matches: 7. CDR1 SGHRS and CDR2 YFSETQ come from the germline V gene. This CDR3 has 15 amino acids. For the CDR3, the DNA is TGCGCCAGCAGCCCAGGGGGGACTAGCGTCTACGAGCAGTACTTC. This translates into CASSPGGTSVYEQYF. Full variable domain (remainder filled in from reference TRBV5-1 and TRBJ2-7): KAGVTQTPRYLIKTRGQQVTLSCSPISGHRSVSWYQQTPGQGLQFLFEYFSETQRNKGNFPGRFSGRQFSNSRSEMNVSTLELGDSALYLCASSPGGTSVYEQYFGPGTRLTVT.

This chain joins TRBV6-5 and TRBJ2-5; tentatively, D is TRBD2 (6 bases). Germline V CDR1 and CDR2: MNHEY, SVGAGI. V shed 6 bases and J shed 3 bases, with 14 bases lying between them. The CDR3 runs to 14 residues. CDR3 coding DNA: TGTGCCAGCAGGGAGGGAGGCTTGAAAGAGACCCAGTACTTC. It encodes CASREGGLKETQYF.

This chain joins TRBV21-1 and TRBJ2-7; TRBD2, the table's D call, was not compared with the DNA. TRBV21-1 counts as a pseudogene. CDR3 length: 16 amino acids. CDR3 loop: CASSGKCSGSRYEQYF. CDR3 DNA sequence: TGTGCCAGCAGCGGGAAGTGTAGCGGGAGTAGGTACGAGCAGTACTTC.

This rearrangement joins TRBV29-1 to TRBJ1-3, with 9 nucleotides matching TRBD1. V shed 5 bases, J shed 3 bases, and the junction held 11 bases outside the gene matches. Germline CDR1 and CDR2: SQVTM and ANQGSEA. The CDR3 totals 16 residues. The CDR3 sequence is CSVTLRGQGNGNTIYF. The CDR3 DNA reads TGCAGCGTTACCCTACGGGGACAGGGAAATGGAAACACCATATATTTT.

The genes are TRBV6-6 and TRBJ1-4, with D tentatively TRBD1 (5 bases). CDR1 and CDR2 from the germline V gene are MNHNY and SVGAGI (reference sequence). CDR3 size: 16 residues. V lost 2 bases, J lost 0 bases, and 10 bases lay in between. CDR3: CASSYPGHATNEKLFF. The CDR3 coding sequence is TGTGCCAGCAGTTACCCCGGACATGCAACTAATGAAAAACTGTTTTTT.

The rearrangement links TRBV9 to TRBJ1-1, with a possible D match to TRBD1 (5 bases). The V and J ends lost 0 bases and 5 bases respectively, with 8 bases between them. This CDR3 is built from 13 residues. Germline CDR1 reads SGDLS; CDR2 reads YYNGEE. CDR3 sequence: CASSVEHRTEAFF. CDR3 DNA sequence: TGTGCCAGCAGCGTAGAGCACAGGACTGAAGCTTTCTTT.

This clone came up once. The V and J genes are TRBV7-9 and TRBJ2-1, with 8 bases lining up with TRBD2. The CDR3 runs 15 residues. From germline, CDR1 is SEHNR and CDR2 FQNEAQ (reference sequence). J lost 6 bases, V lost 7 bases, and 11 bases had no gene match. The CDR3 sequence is CASTLPGRASNEQFF. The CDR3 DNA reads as TGTGCCAGCACCCTTCCCGGGAGGGCTAGCAATGAGCAGTTCTTC.